A selection of T cell receptor beta chains follows, all from one sample in a study of OX40 agonist ivuxolimab in advanced cancers. Some clones are missing from TCRdb's copy, which holds only in-frame ones; the method was immunoSEQ multiplex PCR. Here the sample spans about 77,000 clones, 83% being singletons. The sample in question was CD4+ or CD8+ T cells sorted from blood, obtained in a trial of the OX40 agonist ivuxolimab. The receptors derive from an adult with an advanced solid tumor such as melanoma, head and neck, liver or kidney cancer. Both conserved end residues are part of each CDR3.

TRBV7-9,TRBJ2-7,CASTPSYEQYF
TRBV5-1,TRBJ2-7,CASSELAGGKEQYF
TRBV4-2,TRBJ1-3,CASSQERLENTIYF
TRBV7-9,TRBJ2-7,CASSLMTGVGEQYF
TRBV18,TRBJ2-7,CASSPRHEGAGEQYF
TRBV2,TRBJ2-2,CASSRQGAGTGELFF
TRBV2,TRBJ1-2,CASSEEIYGYTF
TRBV6-5,TRBJ1-2,CASADRHYGYTF
TRBV15,TRBJ1-1,CATSRGRTGGNTEAFF
TRBV4-2,TRBJ1-2,CASSHLFFRGQGEDYGYTF
TRBV9,TRBJ1-6,CASSEDGSSTGSYNSPLHF
TRBV19,TRBJ2-3,CASSPGTGGLNTQYF
TRBV10-2,TRBJ1-2,CASSESGSSYGYTF
TRBV11-2,TRBJ2-1,CASSPGRGRKTYNEQFF
TRBV30,TRBJ2-2,CAWSVGGPGELFF
TRBV5-1,TRBJ1-4,CASSHGTGNEKLFF
TRBV6-6,TRBJ1-2,CASSYSGNSNYGYTF
TRBV7-9,TRBJ1-2,CASSPRAGNYGYTF
TRBV2,TRBJ1-2,CAAATGTASYGYTF
TRBV2,TRBJ2-7,CASSRLAGGEQYF
TRBV7-9,TRBJ1-1,CASSPRGQMNTEAFF
TRBV6-5,TRBJ1-3,CASSYAGQGTGNTIYF
TRBV5-1,TRBJ2-3,CASSLGDSTDTQYF
TRBV5-6,TRBJ1-2,CASSLGQGARGYTF
TRBV7-6,TRBJ2-7,CASSLWDQYEQYF
TRBV5-1,TRBJ2-1,CASSLDPGGVYNEQFF
TRBV30,TRBJ1-4,CAWSERGAWEKLFF
TRBV11-3,TRBJ2-6,CASSSPLGANVLTF
TRBV4-1,TRBJ2-4,CASSQDWDRGGSKGF
TRBV9,TRBJ1-2,CASSVGSGNYGYTF
TRBV7-8,TRBJ2-1,CASSLEGQGARSEQFF
TRBV10-1,TRBJ2-7,CASSESTGIIRYF
TRBV7-9,TRBJ2-5,CASSLIGETQYF
TRBV4-1,TRBJ2-7,CASSHPGGGPYEQYF
TRBV2,TRBJ2-2,CASSLEAGELFF
TRBV2,TRBJ2-5,CASGTEETQYF
TRBV14,TRBJ1-2,CASSLGDYGYTF
TRBV4-1,TRBJ1-5,CASSQDGVQRGNQPQHF
TRBV7-2,TRBJ2-3,CASSLAKAGPRVLTDTQYF
TRBV14,TRBJ1-1,CASSVRGTAKAFF
TRBV5-4,TRBJ1-2,CASSLEDGIYGYTF